Listed below are T cell receptor beta chains from one sample, sequenced in a study of blood T cell repertoires in COVID-19. Sequencing used immunoSEQ multiplex PCR; TCRdb keeps in-frame clones, though not all of them. The sample has approximately 230,000 clones; approximately 84% are singletons. Sequenced: PBMCs or T cells enriched from blood (not recorded which). These receptors originate from a man aged 40-55 years who had recovered from COVID-19. Both conserved end residues are part of each CDR3. Fields, in order: V gene, clone size, CDR3 length, CDR3 protein. Clone size, where shown, is once, few, many, or a class for clones that have expanded.

TRBV7-3 - 13 CASSLISTDTQYF
TRBV2 few 14 CASGVAGVTDTQYF
TRBV5-1 once 15 CATSPDGLGGYGYTF
TRBV5-1 - 14 CASSLVRGEYEQYF
TRBV28 - 17 CASQGVGGGSPTDTQYF
TRBV27 - 16 CASTSLPGLGNQPQHF
TRBV9 - 15 CASSVSSPGANVLTF
TRBV11-3 - 14 CASSQSLPNSPLHF
TRBV5-1 - 15 CASSLARTSTDTQYF
TRBV20-1 - 16 CSASSRRLAGGDTQYF
TRBV6-5 once 15 CASGRTGGRGTEAFF
TRBV10-2 - 13 CASFDRMNTEAFF
TRBV6-5 many 13 CASSKDRDYGYTF
TRBV7-2 - 13 CASSSNYYNEQFF
TRBV30 once 16 CAWSLRGGLRNYGYTF
TRBV2 - 15 CASSRTSVGYNEQFF
TRBV29-1 - 13 CSVRGDLRGEQYF
TRBV28 - 16 CASSLPTGGMGQPQHF
TRBV27 - 13 CASRQGYLAEAFF
TRBV27 - 14 CASSSGNMNTEAFF
TRBV28 - 13 CASTRAGSSPLHF
TRBV2 - 14 CASGGSGFRTEAFF
TRBV18 - 16 CASSPQPTGLNTEAFF
TRBV5-1 - 16 CASSLARGLVNEKLFF
TRBV24-1 - 18 CATSDASVAGGYAGELFF
TRBV10-3 - 11 CAISRQAEAFF
TRBV6-5 - 14 CASSPARGYTEAFF